The clone carrying this T cell receptor (beta chain) has a handful of counts. The target antigen is unknown. The germline CDR1 and CDR2 sequences are MNHEY and SMNVEV (reference sequence). The ends were cut back, 8 bases at V and 4 bases at J, with 14 bases in the middle. The CDR3 contains 13 residues. This sample was taken from a study of blood T cells in healthy people across ages. The authors ran a second PCR of about 6 to 11 cycles using a sample-barcoded 5' primer and a J-beta primer mix. Via MiXCR, TCRdb re-called the 5' RACE reads, giving one row per CDR3 protein. The repertoire consists of over 1.5 million distinct CDR3 sequences, with around half occurring once and the leading ten covering roughly 2%. Study results and limitations: Per million T cells, TCR beta diversity dropped about linearly as age rose.

Sequenced sample: blood. The chain is built from TRBV27 and TRBJ1-2; D might be TRBD1 (5 bases). The source of this sequence is a woman between 40 and 55 years old in good health. The CDR3 is CASRPGPAYGYTF. CDR3 in DNA: TGTGCCAGCCGACCGGGACCGGCCTATGGCTACACCTTC.